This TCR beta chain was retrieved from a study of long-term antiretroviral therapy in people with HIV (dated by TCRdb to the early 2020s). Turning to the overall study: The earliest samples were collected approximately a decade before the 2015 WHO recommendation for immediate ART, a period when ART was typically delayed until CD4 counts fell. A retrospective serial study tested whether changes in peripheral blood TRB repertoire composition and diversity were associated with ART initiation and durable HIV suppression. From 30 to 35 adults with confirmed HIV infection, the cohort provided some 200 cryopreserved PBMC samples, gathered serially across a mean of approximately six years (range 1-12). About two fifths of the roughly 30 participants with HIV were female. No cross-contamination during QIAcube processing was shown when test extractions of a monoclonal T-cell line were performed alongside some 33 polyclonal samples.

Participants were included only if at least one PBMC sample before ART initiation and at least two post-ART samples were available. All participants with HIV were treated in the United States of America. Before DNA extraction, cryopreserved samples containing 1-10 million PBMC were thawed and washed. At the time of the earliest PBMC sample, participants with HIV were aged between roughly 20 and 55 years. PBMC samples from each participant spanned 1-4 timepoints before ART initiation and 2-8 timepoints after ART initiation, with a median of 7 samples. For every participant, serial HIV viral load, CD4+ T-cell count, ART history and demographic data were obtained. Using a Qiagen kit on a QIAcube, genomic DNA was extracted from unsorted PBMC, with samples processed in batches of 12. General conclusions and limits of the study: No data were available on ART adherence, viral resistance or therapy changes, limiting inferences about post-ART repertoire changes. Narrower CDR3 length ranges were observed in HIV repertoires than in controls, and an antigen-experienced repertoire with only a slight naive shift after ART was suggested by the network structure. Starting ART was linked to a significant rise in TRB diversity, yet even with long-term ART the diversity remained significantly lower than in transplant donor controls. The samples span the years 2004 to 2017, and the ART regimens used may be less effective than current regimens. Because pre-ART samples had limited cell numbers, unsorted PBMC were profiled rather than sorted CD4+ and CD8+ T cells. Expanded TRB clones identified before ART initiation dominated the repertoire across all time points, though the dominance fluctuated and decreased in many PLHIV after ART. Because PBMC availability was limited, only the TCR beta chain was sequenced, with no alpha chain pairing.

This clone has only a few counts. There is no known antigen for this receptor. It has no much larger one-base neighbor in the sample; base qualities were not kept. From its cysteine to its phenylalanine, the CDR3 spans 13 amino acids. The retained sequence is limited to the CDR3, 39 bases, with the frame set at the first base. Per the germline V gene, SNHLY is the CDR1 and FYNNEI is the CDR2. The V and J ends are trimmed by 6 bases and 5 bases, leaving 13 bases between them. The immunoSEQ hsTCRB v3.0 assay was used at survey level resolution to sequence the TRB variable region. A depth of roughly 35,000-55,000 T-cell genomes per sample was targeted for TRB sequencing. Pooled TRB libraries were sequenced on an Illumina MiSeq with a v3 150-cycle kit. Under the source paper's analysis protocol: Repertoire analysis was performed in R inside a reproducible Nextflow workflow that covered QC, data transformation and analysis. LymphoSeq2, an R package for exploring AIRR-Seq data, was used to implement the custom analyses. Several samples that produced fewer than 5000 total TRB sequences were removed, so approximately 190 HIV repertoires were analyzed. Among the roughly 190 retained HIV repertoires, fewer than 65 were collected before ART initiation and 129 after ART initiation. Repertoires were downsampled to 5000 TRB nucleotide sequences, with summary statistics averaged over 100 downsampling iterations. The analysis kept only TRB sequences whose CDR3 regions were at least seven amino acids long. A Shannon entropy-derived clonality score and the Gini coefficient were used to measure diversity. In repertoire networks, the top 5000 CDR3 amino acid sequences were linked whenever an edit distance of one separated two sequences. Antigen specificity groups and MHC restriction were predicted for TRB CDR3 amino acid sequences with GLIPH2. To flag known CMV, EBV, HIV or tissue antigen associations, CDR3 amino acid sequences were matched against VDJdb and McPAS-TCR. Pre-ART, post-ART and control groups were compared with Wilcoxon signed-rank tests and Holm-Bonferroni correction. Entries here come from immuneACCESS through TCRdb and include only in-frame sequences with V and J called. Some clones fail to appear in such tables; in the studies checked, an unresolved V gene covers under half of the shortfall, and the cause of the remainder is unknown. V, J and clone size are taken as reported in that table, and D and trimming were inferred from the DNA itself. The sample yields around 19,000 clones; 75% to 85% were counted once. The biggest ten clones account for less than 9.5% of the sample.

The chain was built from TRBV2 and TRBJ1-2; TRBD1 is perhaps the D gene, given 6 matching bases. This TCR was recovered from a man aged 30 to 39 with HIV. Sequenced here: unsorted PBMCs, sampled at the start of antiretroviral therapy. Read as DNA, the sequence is TGTGCCAGCAGAGAGGGGGTAGGATATGGCTACACCTTC. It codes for CASREGVGYGYTF.